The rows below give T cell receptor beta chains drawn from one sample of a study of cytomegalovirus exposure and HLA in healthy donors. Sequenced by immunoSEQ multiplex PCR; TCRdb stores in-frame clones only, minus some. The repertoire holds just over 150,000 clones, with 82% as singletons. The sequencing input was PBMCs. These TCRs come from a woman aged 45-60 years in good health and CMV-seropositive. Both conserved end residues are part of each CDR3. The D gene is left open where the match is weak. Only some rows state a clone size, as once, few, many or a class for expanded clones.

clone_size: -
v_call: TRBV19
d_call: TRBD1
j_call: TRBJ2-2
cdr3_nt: TGTGCCAGTAGTGTTACAGGGGGCGCGAACACCGGGGAGCTGTTTTTT
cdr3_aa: CASSVTGGANTGELFF

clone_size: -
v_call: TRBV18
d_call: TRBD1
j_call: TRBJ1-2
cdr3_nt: TGTGCCAGCTCACGGAAAACGCCGGACAGGGGGCTGAATAGTGGCTACACCTTC
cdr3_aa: CASSRKTPDRGLNSGYTF

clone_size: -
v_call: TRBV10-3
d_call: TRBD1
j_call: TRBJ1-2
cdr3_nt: TGTGCCATCAGCCCTACAGGGGAAGCTGGCTACACCTTC
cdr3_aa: CAISPTGEAGYTF

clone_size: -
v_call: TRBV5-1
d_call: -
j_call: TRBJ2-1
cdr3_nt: TGCGCCAGCAGCTTGGGTTTCCAGGCCCGACCGGTCTTC
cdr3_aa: CASSLGFQARPVF

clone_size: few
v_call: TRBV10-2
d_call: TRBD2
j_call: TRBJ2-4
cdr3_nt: TGCGCCAGCAGTGAGGAAGAGCGGGGAGGCATTCAGTACTTC
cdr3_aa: CASSEEERGGIQYF

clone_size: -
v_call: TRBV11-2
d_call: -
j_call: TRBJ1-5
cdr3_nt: TGTGCCAGCAGCTTCGACTACTATCAGCCCCAGCATTTT
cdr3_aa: CASSFDYYQPQHF

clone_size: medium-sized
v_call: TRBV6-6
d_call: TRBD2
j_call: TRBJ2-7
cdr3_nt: TGTGCCAGCACCCAGGGAGGGACCTCAGGGGAGCAGTACTTC
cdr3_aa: CASTQGGTSGEQYF

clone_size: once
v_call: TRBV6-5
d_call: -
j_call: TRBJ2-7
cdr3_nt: TGTGCCAGCAGTTACTCGAGAGGTTCCTACGAGCAGTACTTC
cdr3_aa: CASSYSRGSYEQYF

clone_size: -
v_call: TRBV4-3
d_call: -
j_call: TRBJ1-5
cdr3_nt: TGCGCCAGCAGCCAAGCAGGGAATCAGCCCCAGCATTTT
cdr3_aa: CASSQAGNQPQHF

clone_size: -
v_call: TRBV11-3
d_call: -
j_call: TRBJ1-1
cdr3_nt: TGTGCCAGCAGCTTATACACGAACACTGAAGCTTTCTTT
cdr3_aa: CASSLYTNTEAFF

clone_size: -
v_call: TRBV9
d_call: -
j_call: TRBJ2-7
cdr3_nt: TGTGCCAGCAGCGTAGATTGGGGGGAGGCCTACGAGCAGTACTTC
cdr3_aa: CASSVDWGEAYEQYF

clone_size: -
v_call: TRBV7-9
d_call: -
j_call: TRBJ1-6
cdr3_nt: TGTTCCAGCAGGCTGGAGAATTCACCCCTCCACTTT
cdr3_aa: CSSRLENSPLHF

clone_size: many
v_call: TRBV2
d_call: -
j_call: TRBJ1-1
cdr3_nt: TGTGCCAGCACACGCGGCGACAGGTCGAACACTGAAGCTTTCTTT
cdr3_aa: CASTRGDRSNTEAFF

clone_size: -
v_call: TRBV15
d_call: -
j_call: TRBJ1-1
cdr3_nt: TGTGCCACCAGCAGAGCCCGACTGTCGACTGAAGCTTTCTTT
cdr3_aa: CATSRARLSTEAFF

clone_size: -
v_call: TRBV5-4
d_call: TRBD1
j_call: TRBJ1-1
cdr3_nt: TGTGCCAGCAGCTTAGGACAGGGGCGCACTGAAGCTTTCTTT
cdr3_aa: CASSLGQGRTEAFF

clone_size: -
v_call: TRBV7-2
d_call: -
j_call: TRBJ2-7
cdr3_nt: TGTGCCAGCAGTTATACCTACGAGCAGTACTTC
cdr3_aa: CASSYTYEQYF

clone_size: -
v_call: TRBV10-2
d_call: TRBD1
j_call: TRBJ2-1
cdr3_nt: TGCGCCAGCAGTGAGGTGACAGGGCTCGGGAATGAGCAGTTCTTC
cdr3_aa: CASSEVTGLGNEQFF

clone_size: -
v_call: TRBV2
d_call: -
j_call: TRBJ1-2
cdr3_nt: TGTGCCAGCCCTGGTTGGGGAGTTAACTATGGCTACACCTTC
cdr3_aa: CASPGWGVNYGYTF

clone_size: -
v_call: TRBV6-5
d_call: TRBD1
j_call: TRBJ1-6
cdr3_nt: TGTGCCAGCAGAGGAGAGCGGGACAGGGGCTCACCCCTCCACTTT
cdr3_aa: CASRGERDRGSPLHF

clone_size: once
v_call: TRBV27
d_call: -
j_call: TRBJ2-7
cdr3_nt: TGTGCCAGCAGCCAGGGGTTGGGGAACGAGCAGTACTTC
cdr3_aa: CASSQGLGNEQYF

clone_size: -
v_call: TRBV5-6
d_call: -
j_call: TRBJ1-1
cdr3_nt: TGTGCCAGCAGCTTGGAACGGCGGAGTAACACTGAAGCTTTCTTT
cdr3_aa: CASSLERRSNTEAFF

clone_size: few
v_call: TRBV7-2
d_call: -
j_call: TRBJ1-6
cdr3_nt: TGTGCCAGCAGCTTAGCGGGGGGGGGATCACCCCTCCACTTT
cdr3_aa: CASSLAGGGSPLHF

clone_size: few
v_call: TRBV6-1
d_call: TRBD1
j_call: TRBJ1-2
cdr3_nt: TGTGCCAGCAGTGAAGCGGAGACAGGGAGGTATGGCTACACCTTC
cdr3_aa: CASSEAETGRYGYTF

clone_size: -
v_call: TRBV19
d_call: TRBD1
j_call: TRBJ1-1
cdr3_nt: TGTGCCAGTAGGAACGACCCGGGACAGGGGGCCGTGACGGCTTTCTTT
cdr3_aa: CASRNDPGQGAVTAFF

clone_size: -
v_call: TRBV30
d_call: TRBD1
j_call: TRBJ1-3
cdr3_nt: TGTGCCTGGAGTGTTGGGCCGGACAGGGGGCACTTT
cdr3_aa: CAWSVGPDRGHF

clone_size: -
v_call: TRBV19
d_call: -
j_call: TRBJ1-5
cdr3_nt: TGTGCCAGTAGTATAGGCCGGCAACGACAGGCTTATAGCAATCAGCCCCAGCATTTT
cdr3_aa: CASSIGRQRQAYSNQPQHF

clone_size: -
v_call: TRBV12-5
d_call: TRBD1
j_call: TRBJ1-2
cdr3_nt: TGTGCTAGTGGTCCGCGACAGGGGCGCCAAGATGGCTACACCTTC
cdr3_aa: CASGPRQGRQDGYTF

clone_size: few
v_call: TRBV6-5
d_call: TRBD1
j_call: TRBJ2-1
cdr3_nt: TGTGCCAGCACCCCCGCGGCGGACAGGGGGAATGAGCAGTTCTTC
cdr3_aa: CASTPAADRGNEQFF

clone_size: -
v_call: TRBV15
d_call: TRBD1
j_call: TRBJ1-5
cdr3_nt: TGTGCCACCAGCCGGGACAGGGGATTTTCTAGCAATCAGCCCCAGCATTTT
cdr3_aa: CATSRDRGFSSNQPQHF

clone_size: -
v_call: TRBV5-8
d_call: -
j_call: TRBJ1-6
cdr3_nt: TGTGCCAGCAGCTTATATGCCAGAGAAAGGAAGAGGAATTCACCCCTCCACTTT
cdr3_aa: CASSLYARERKRNSPLHF

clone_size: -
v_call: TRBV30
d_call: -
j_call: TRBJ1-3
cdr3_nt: TGTGCCTGGAGTTCAGGGACAACTCCTGGAAACACCATATATTTT
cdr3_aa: CAWSSGTTPGNTIYF